This T cell receptor (beta chain) was sequenced during a study of CD8+CD57+ T cells in acquired aplastic anemia. For the study at large: Around 3.5 ug was the average amount of DNA from sorted CD4+ and CD8+ cells. On average, healthy donors gave 8.5 million to 13 million reads for CD4+ cells.

Germline CDR1 reads SGHRS; CDR2 reads YFSETQ. Trimming took 4 bases from V and 4 from J, leaving 15 bases between them. The CDR3 consists of 14 residues. This clonotype was detected many times. Its antigen is unknown. Template material for TCR beta VDJ and CDR3 profiling consisted of genomic DNA. Via MiXCR, TCRdb re-called the reads, giving one row per CDR3 protein. The sample lists 74,000 or so distinct CDR3 sequences; 54% were seen once. General study results and limits: Overlap between patients and controls comprised about 30 CD8+ CDR3 sequences.

The chain employs TRBV5-1 and TRBJ2-7; D possibly uses TRBD1 or TRBD2 (5 bases each). The sequence came from a human donor in good health, serving as a control. Input material: sorted CD4+, CD8+, or CD8+CD57+ T cells (not recorded which) from PBMCs. This CDR3 reads CASSVWVGEYEQYF. The DNA for the CDR3 is TGCGCCAGCAGCGTATGGGTAGGGGAGTACGAGCAGTACTTC.